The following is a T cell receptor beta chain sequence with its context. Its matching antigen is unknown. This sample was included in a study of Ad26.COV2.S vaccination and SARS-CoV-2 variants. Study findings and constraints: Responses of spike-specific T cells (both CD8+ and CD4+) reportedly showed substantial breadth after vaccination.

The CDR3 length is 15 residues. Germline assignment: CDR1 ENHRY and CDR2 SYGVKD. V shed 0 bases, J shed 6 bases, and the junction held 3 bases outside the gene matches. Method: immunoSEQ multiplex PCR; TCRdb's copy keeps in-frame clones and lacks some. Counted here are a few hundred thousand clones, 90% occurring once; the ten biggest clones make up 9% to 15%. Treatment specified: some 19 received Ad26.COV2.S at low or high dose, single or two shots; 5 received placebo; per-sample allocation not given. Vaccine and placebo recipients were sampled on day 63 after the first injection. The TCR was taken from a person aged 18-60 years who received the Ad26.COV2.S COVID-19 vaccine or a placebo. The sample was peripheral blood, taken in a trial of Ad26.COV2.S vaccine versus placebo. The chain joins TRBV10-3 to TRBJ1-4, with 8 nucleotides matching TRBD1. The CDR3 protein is CAISESWTGYEKLFF. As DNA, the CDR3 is TGTGCCATCAGTGAGTCGTGGACAGGGTATGAAAAACTGTTTTTT.